This TCR beta chain was recorded in a study of T cell changes during pregnancy in multiple sclerosis. Here immunoSEQ multiplex PCR was the method, and the copy in TCRdb shows in-frame clones only, minus some. The table includes about 120,000 clones, approximately 95% detected once. The CDR3 has 13 amino acids. The germline V and J ends were trimmed by 6 bases and 0 bases, with 8 bases remaining between them. Per the germline V gene, CDR1 is MNHNS and CDR2 is SASEGT. Sequenced material: peripheral blood, taken before pregnancy. The J gene is TRBJ1-1, the V gene TRBV6-1, with a tentative D call TRBD1 (5 bases). This receptor was identified in a female donor with multiple sclerosis, enrolled in a pregnancy study. The CDR3 region is CASRQDMNTEAFF. The CDR3 nucleotides read TGTGCCAGCAGACAGGACATGAACACTGAAGCTTTCTTT.